A single sample is the source of the 21 T cell receptor beta chains below, sequenced in a study of regulatory T cells in long-lasting Graves disease. Time point described: newly diagnosed GD, antithyroid drugs for less than 3 months. PBMC RNA served as the TCR library source. Building of the TCR beta libraries involved iRepertoire HTBI primers and Arm-PCR of CDR3 regions. TCRdb used MiXCR to reprocess the multiplex PCR reads, holding one entry per CDR3 protein. The sample holds around 500,000 distinct CDR3 sequences, approximately 13% seen once. In addition, the sample was reused for a study of T cells in Graves' hyperthyroidism and ophthalmopathy.

Sequences were derived from peripheral blood mononuclear cells (PBMCs), sampled at new diagnosis, from a patient treated with antithyroid drugs. The receptors here all came from a man aged 30 to 39 with Graves disease.

This sequence joins TRBV5-5 and TRBJ2-1; 9 bases are a match to TRBD2. Germline trimming cut 3 bases from V and 8 bases from J; bases unmatched to any gene: 15. Per germline, CDR1 SGHKS and CDR2 YYEKEE (reference sequence). There are 17 residues in the CDR3. CDR3 protein: CASSSPAGLALDDEQFF. For the CDR3, the DNA is TGTGCCAGCAGCTCCCCCGCGGGACTAGCCTTGGACGATGAGCAGTTCTTC. The whole variable domain, filled in from reference TRBV5-5 and TRBJ2-1, reads DAGVTQSPTHLIKTRGQQVTLRCSPISGHKSVSWYQQVLGQGPQFIFQYYEKEERGRGNFPDRFSARQFPNYSSELNVNALLLGDSALYLCASSSPAGLALDDEQFFGPGTRLTVL.

The gene calls are TRBV29-1 and TRBJ2-1, with 7 nucleotides matching TRBD1. Germline values: CDR1 SQVTM, CDR2 ANQGSEA. The CDR3 extends over 12 amino acids. J lost 7 bases, V lost 6 bases, and 6 bases had no gene match. The CDR3 DNA reads TGCAGCGTACCGGGACAGATAAATGAGCAGTTCTTC. Protein: CSVPGQINEQFF.

V usage is TRBV5-1 and J usage is TRBJ1-2, with 8 bases fitting TRBD1. Trimming at V came to 0 bases and at J to 0 bases, leaving 10 bases not matched to a gene. Germline V CDR1 and CDR2: SGHRS, YFSETQ. The CDR3 runs 18 residues. The CDR3 nucleotides are TGCGCCAGCAGCTTGGAAGCCCAGGGGGCTTATTCTAACTATGGCTACACCTTC. As protein: CASSLEAQGAYSNYGYTF.

This clonotype came up a few times. The chain combines TRBV15 with TRBJ2-4; D call uncertain. The CDR3 totals 13 residues. Trimming shortened V by 3 bases and J by 8 bases, and 11 bases separated the two germline ends. Germline CDR1 and CDR2: LNHNV and YYDKDF (reference sequence). CDR3 in amino acids: CATSSDLSHIQYF. Written as DNA, the CDR3 is TGTGCCACCAGCAGTGACTTGAGCCACATTCAGTACTTC.

This clonotype has a single count. This chain connects TRBV20-1 to TRBJ1-4; D is unclear. V dropped 4 bases and J dropped 0 bases, with 15 bases sitting between them. This CDR3 is 16 amino acids long. CDR1 is DFQATT and CDR2 is SNEGSKA in the germline V gene (reference sequence). CDR3 DNA: TGCAGTGCTATCACGCCGAGATTTGCAACTAATGAAAAACTGTTTTTT. Its protein is CSAITPRFATNEKLFF.

This clonotype has ten or more counts. The chain links TRBV19 to TRBJ2-3; D may be TRBD1 or TRBD2 (5 bases each). V was pared by 9 bases and J by 4 bases, with 14 bases between. The CDR3 is 13 residues long. Per the germline V gene, CDR1 is LNHDA and CDR2 is SQIVND (reference sequence). The CDR3 here is CASRLRGADTQYF. CDR3 DNA: TGTGCCAGCAGGCTAAGAGGGGCAGATACGCAGTATTTT. The full variable domain, completed using reference TRBV19 and TRBJ2-3, is DGGITQSPKYLFRKEGQNVTLSCEQNLNHDAMYWYRQDPGQGLRLIYYSQIVNDFQKGDIAEGYSVSREKKESFPLTVTSAQKNPTAFYLCASRLRGADTQYFGPGTRLTVL.

DNA of the CDR3: TGTGCCAGCAGCGCGACCGGGACGGGGAACTACGAGCAGTACTTC. It yields the protein CASSATGTGNYEQYF. The rearrangement links TRBV7-9 to TRBJ2-7; D could derive from TRBD1 or TRBD2 (5 bases each). This CDR3 spans 15 amino acids. In germline, CDR1 is SEHNR, CDR2 FQNEAQ (reference sequence). V lost 5 bases, J lost 3 bases, and 17 bases lay in between.

The chain employs TRBV3-1 and TRBJ1-3; D uncertain. The germline CDR1 and CDR2 sequences are LGHDT and YNNKEL (reference sequence). The CDR3 loop spans 12 amino acids. The V gene lost 8 bases and the J gene lost 8 bases, with 13 bases spanning the gap. The CDR3 nucleotides read TGTGCCAGCGCCGGGTTTAGAGACACCATATATTTT. Protein product: CASAGFRDTIYF. Filled out from reference TRBV3-1 and TRBJ1-3, the complete variable domain reads DTAVSQTPKYLVTQMGNDKSIKCEQNLGHDTMYWYKQDSKKFLKIMFSYNNKELIINETVPNRFSPKSPDKAHLNLHINSLELGDSAVYFCASAGFRDTIYFGEGSWLTVV.

A few counts support this clonotype. The chain carries TRBV7-2 and TRBJ1-6; 9 bases are a match to TRBD1. Trimming cost V 5 bases and J 10 bases; bases outside gene matches: 9. Germline-derived CDR1 and CDR2 are SGHTA and FQGNSA. This CDR3 has 15 amino acids. In DNA form, the CDR3 reads TGTGCCAGCAGCCCAGCAGGGACAGGGAACTCACCCCTCCACTTT. This encodes CASSPAGTGNSPLHF.

This clonotype occurred many times. V usage is TRBV13 and J usage is TRBJ2-4; 7 bases are shared with TRBD2. The trim removed 5 bases at V and 0 bases at J, leaving 4 bases unmatched. In germline, CDR1 is PRHDT, CDR2 FYEKMQ (reference sequence). The CDR3 sequence is 15 residues long. CDR3 DNA: TGTGCCAGCAGCCAGCGGGAATTAGCCAAAAACATTCAGTACTTC. Its translation is CASSQRELAKNIQYF.

This clonotype was detected ten times or more. The chain links TRBV6-1 to TRBJ2-3; 10 bases agree with TRBD2. Germline lookup yields CDR1 MNHNS and CDR2 SASEGT. Losses at the gene ends were 5 bases for V and 5 bases for J; bases not matched to a gene: 4. This CDR3 contains 14 residues. The DNA of the CDR3 is TGTGCCAGCAGTCTCCGACTAGCGGGAGATACGCAGTATTTT. This encodes CASSLRLAGDTQYF.

The CDR3 is CASSVSWVSHYNEQFF. The CDR3 nucleotides are TGTGCCAGCAGTGTTTCCTGGGTAAGCCACTACAATGAGCAGTTCTTC. The chain employs TRBV2 and TRBJ2-1; no clear D gene. This CDR3 spans 16 amino acids. Germline V CDR1 and CDR2: SNHLY, FYNNEI. Trimming left V 4 bases short and J 3 bases short, with 16 bases between.

A word on this clonotype: This may arise from a read error, as a much more abundant clone is one base away. This chain joins TRBV10-3 and TRBJ2-7; D is unclear. Germline V gene lookup returns CDR1 ENHRY and CDR2 SYGVKD. This CDR3 is built from 13 residues. CDR3 residues: CTISESSFYEQYF. CDR3 nucleotide sequence: TGTACCATCAGTGAGTCTTCCTTCTACGAGCAGTACTTC.

This clonotype has more than one count but fewer than ten. The chain employs TRBV7-9 and TRBJ2-6; D gene uncertain. Germline-derived CDR1 and CDR2 are SEHNR and FQNEAQ (reference sequence). V lost 6 bases and J lost 2, with 14 bases in between. The length of the CDR3 is 16 residues. The CDR3 DNA reads TGTGCCAGCAGGAAGACCGCATACGCTGGGGCCAACGTCCTGACTTTC. It yields the protein CASRKTAYAGANVLTF.

This clonotype has a handful of counts. The genes are TRBV14 and TRBJ2-1; 9 nucleotides match TRBD2. The CDR3 is 16 residues long. Germline CDR1 and CDR2: SGHDN and FVKESK. After removal of 4 bases from V and 5 bases from J, the junction contained 9 bases not matched to a gene. The CDR3 is CASSLRAVAGDNEQFF. The CDR3 bases are TGTGCCAGCAGCCTCAGGGCGGTAGCGGGAGACAATGAGCAGTTCTTC.

Ten or more counts support this clonotype. V usage is TRBV5-1 and J usage is TRBJ2-1; D tentatively fits TRBD1 or TRBD2 (5 bases each). This CDR3 is 12 amino acids long. The germline V gene encodes CDR1 SGHRS and CDR2 YFSETQ. V was trimmed by 4 bases and J by 7 bases, leaving 9 bases between them. The CDR3 protein is CASSRGQNEQFF. The CDR3 DNA is TGCGCCAGCAGCCGGGGCCAGAATGAGCAGTTCTTC.

In this sample, this clonotype turned up many times. CDR3 amino acids: CASSLEGQPSTDTQYF. CDR3 bases: TGTGCCAGCAGCTTAGAGGGACAGCCCTCCACAGATACGCAGTATTTT. The rearrangement uses TRBV7-2 and TRBJ2-3; 7 nucleotides line up with TRBD1. V shed 1 base, J shed 2 bases, and the junction held 6 bases outside the gene matches. The CDR3 is made up of 16 amino acids. Germline loops: CDR1 SGHTA, CDR2 FQGNSA. Supplemented by reference TRBV7-2 and TRBJ2-3, the full variable domain reads GAGVSQSPSNKVTEKGKDVELRCDPISGHTALYWYRQSLGQGLEFLIYFQGNSAPDKSGLPSDRFSAERTGGSVSTLTIQRTQQEDSAVYLCASSLEGQPSTDTQYFGPGTRLTVL.

A few counts support this clonotype. V gene TRBV10-3 combines with J gene TRBJ2-1; maybe TRBD1 (6 bases). V lost 6 bases, J lost 5 bases, and 14 bases lay in between. The CDR3 spans 14 residues. Germline V gives CDR1 ENHRY, CDR2 SYGVKD. CDR3 residues: CAISPRDNNNEQFF. CDR3 sequence (DNA): TGTGCCATCAGCCCCCGGGACAATAACAATGAGCAGTTCTTC.

This clonotype has at least ten counts. This chain connects TRBV7-9 to TRBJ2-7; 7 nucleotides line up with TRBD2. The CDR3 is made up of 15 amino acids. After removal of 3 bases from V and 0 bases from J, the junction contained 5 bases not matched to a gene. The germline CDR1 and CDR2 sequences are SEHNR and FQNEAQ (reference sequence). The CDR3 DNA reads TGTGCCAGCAGCTTTCGAAGCGGGGCCTCCTACGAGCAGTACTTC. It codes for CASSFRSGASYEQYF.

This clonotype was seen many times. The rearrangement joins TRBV20-1 to TRBJ2-3; tentative D call: TRBD2 (6 bases). Trimming took 2 bases from V and 2 from J, leaving 14 bases between them. The CDR3 consists of 15 residues. The germline V gene encodes CDR1 DFQATT and CDR2 SNEGSKA (reference sequence). Here the CDR3 reads CSARRLARFTDTQYF. The CDR3 DNA follows: TGCAGTGCTAGACGGCTAGCGAGGTTCACAGATACGCAGTATTTT.

The sample holds many counts of this clonotype. V gene TRBV27 combines with J gene TRBJ2-7, with 9 bases lining up with TRBD1. The CDR3 is 14 residues long. From germline, CDR1 is MNHEY and CDR2 SMNVEV (reference sequence). Trimming cost V 6 bases and J 6 bases; bases outside gene matches: 9. CDR3 DNA sequence: TGTGCCAGCAGCTCCGGGACAGGGAGGGGCGAGCAGTACTTC. Its translation is CASSSGTGRGEQYF.